The present T cell receptor beta chain was sequenced within a study of blood T cells in healthy people across ages. Sample-barcoded 5' priming and a J-beta primer mix drove a second PCR of about 6 to 12 cycles. TCRdb re-derived calls from the 5' RACE reads in MiXCR, one entry per CDR3 protein. The sample yields about 560,000 distinct CDR3 sequences, roughly a quarter seen once. This clonotype has more than one count but fewer than ten. At one end, the junction sequence differs from germline, possibly due to a read error. Germline V gene sequence: CDR1 SNHLY, CDR2 FYNNEI. This CDR3 is built from 15 residues. The same data also contributed to another study, on T cells of mothers and their children.

This TCR came from a boy under 10 years old in good health. Specimen: blood. This chain uses TRBV2 with TRBJ2-7; possible D gene TRBD2, 7 bases. Written as DNA, the CDR3 is TGTGCCAGCAGCGAAGGTGGGGGGGGCACCTACGAGCAGTACTTC. This encodes CASSEGGGGTYEQYF.